This TCR beta chain is from a study of blood T cell repertoires in COVID-19. As for the study in general: The study drew acute and convalescent COVID-19 samples from the United States, Italy and Spain. Sources were T cells, B-cell-depleted T cells, or PBMCs; the material itself was cDNA or gDNA.

In the authors' methods: Estimation of nucleated cell counts relied on the amplification of reference gene primers. The assay was immunoSEQ multiplex PCR, and TCRdb's table has in-frame clones only and misses some. The V and J calls and clone size are taken from that table; D and trimming were inferred from the DNA. The repertoire holds about 77,000 clones, about 70% seen once, with approximately 20% in the top ten. CDR3 size: 15 residues. Looked up from germline, CDR1 is SGDLS and CDR2 is YYNGEE. Deletions cut 0 bases from V and 4 bases from J, with 10 bases between. The chain recombines TRBV9 with TRBJ2-2; D is perhaps TRBD2 (5 bases). Sequenced: peripheral blood. The receptor's source is a man aged 55-75 years with acute or convalescent COVID-19. Here the CDR3 reads CASSVGGSFTGELFF. The DNA of the CDR3 is TGTGCCAGCAGCGTAGGTGGGAGTTTCACCGGGGAGCTGTTTTTT.